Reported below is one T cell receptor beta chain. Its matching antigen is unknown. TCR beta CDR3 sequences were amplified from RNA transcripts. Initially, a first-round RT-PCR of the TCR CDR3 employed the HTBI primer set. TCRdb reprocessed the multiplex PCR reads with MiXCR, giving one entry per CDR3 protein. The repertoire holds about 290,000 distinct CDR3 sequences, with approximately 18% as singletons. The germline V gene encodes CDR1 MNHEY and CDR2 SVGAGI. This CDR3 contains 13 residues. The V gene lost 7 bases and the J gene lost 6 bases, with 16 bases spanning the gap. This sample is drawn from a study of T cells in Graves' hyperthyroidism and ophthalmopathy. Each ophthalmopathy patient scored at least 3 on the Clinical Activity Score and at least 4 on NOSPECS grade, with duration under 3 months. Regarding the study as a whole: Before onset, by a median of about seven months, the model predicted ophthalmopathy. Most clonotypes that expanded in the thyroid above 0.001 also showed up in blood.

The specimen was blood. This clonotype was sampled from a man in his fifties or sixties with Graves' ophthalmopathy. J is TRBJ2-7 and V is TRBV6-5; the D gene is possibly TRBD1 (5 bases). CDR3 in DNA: TGTGCCAGCATTTTTTCGCAGGGCGGCGAGCAGTACTTC. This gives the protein CASIFSQGGEQYF.